This T cell receptor (beta chain) is from a study of breast tumors, draining lymph nodes, adjacent tissues. Study-level results: Tumor TCR diversity was below lymph nodes but above nontumor tissue. Luminal-like breast cancer showed significantly higher tumor–nontumor repertoire similarity than basal-like.

This CDR3 has 16 amino acids. V lost 3 bases, J lost 1 base, and 6 bases stayed unmatched. Germline-derived CDR1 and CDR2 are DFQATT and SNEGSKA (reference sequence). Turning to this clonotype: Its antigen is unidentified.

TCRdb independently ran MiXCR on the multiplex PCR reads; one entry per CDR3 protein. The table has roughly 14,000 distinct CDR3 sequences, 47% seen once. Sequenced input: tumor-adjacent breast tissue. The TCR comes from a female donor with breast cancer. Some clones in this sample may be carry-over from other donors' samples. The chain joins TRBV20-1 to TRBJ2-7, with TRBD2 matching over 13 bases. CDR3: CSASRGTSGTSYEQYF. The CDR3 DNA is TGCAGTGCTAGCCGCGGGACTAGCGGGACTTCCTACGAGCAGTACTTC.